This TCR beta chain came from a study of cytomegalovirus exposure and HLA in healthy donors. PCR primers comprised 60 Vbeta and 13 Jbeta primers. Clones were read by immunoSEQ multiplex PCR, and TCRdb kept only the in-frame ones, dropping some. The repertoire consists of 180,000 or so clones, with over 75% occurring once and the leading ten covering over 11%. V trimming: 6 bases; J trimming: 0 bases; junction bases outside the gene matches: 5. This CDR3 is 15 amino acids long. Germline CDR1 reads SGHNT; CDR2 reads YYREEE (reference sequence). The study sampled nominally healthy donors, though unrecorded immune exposures were likely.

The source of this sequence is a man aged 45-65 years in good health and CMV-seropositive. Specimen: PBMCs. The chain combines TRBV5-4 with TRBJ2-1, with 8 bases fitting TRBD2. The chain's CDR3 is CASTPGGSSYNEQFF. The CDR3 region has the DNA TGTGCCAGCACCCCGGGGGGGAGCTCCTACAATGAGCAGTTCTTC.